In its sample, the clone carrying this T cell receptor beta chain was seen many times. According to the study, TCR beta libraries were built with iRepertoire HTBI primers and CDR3-region Arm-PCR. TCRdb itself ran the multiplex PCR reads through MiXCR, one entry per CDR3 protein. The sample carries 450,000 to 600,000 distinct CDR3 sequences, about 17% recorded once. CDR1 and CDR2 (germline): SGHAT, FQDESV (reference sequence). The CDR3 consists of 13 residues. The V gene lost 3 bases and the J gene lost 4 bases, with 7 bases spanning the gap. This sample is drawn from a study of regulatory T cells in long-lasting Graves disease. Time point of the sample: newly diagnosed GD, antithyroid drugs for less than 3 months. There was RNA extracted from PBMCs, and the TCR library was made from it. These records were also assigned to another study, of T cells in Graves' hyperthyroidism and ophthalmopathy. This second study notes: Ophthalmopathy onset followed model prediction by a median about six months.

This receptor was identified in a man in his forties with Graves disease. The source was peripheral blood mononuclear cells (PBMCs), collected at new diagnosis, from a patient treated with antithyroid drugs. V gene TRBV11-1 combines with J gene TRBJ2-1, with D tentatively TRBD2 (5 bases). The CDR3 reads CASSFSEYNEQFF. The CDR3 DNA sequence: TGTGCCAGCAGCTTTAGCGAATACAATGAGCAGTTCTTC.